These 9 T cell receptor beta chains originate from one sample sequenced in a study of blood T cell repertoires in COVID-19. Clones were read by immunoSEQ multiplex PCR, and TCRdb kept only the in-frame ones, dropping some. The sample consists of 250,000 to 300,000 clones, less than 90% of them appearing once. The sequenced material came from peripheral blood. The receptors were gathered from a man between 60 and 75 years old who had recovered from COVID-19.

The chain carries TRBV2 and TRBJ2-2; D is unresolved. Trimming cost V 5 bases and J 7 bases, with 5 bases left between them. This CDR3 has 11 residues. Germline V gives CDR1 SNHLY, CDR2 FYNNEI. The DNA of the CDR3 is TGTGCCAGCAGTCCTAGCGGGGAGCTGTTTTTT. It yields the protein CASSPSGELFF.

The rearrangement joins TRBV27 to TRBJ2-7; 8 bases align to TRBD1. The CDR3 loop spans 14 amino acids. The junction had 11 bases not matched to a gene; V was cut back by 7 bases and J by 6 bases. In germline, CDR1 is MNHEY, CDR2 SMNVEV (reference sequence). This chain's CDR3 is CASIAQGGMGEQYF. The DNA for the CDR3 is TGTGCCAGCATCGCACAGGGGGGAATGGGCGAGCAGTACTTC.

V is TRBV5-4 and J is TRBJ2-5; 9 bases are shared with TRBD1. This CDR3 contains 15 residues. The V gene end was trimmed by 2 bases and the J gene end by 2 bases; junction bases not matched to a gene: 4. Germline loops: CDR1 SGHNT, CDR2 YYREEE (reference sequence). CDR3 in amino acids: CASSLGTGRQETQYF. In DNA form, the CDR3 reads TGTGCCAGCAGCTTAGGGACAGGGAGACAAGAGACCCAGTACTTC.

The sample holds a few counts of this clone. This chain joins TRBV6-5 and TRBJ2-1, with 8 positions matching TRBD2. Losses at the gene ends were 6 bases for V and 6 bases for J; bases not matched to a gene: 1. Per germline, CDR1 MNHEY and CDR2 SVGAGI. This CDR3 has 12 residues. CDR3 in DNA: TGTGCCAGCAGCGGGGGGGCCAATGAGCAGTTCTTC. As protein: CASSGGANEQFF.

The V gene is TRBV5-6, the J gene TRBJ1-6; the D gene is possibly TRBD1 (6 bases). Looked up from germline, CDR1 is SGHDT and CDR2 is YYEEEE. The CDR3 has 12 amino acids. V was trimmed by 3 bases and J by 12 bases, leaving 10 bases between them. The CDR3 loop is CASSWAGVPLHF. CDR3 bases: TGTGCCAGCAGCTGGGCAGGGGTACCCCTCCACTTT.

The rearrangement uses TRBV24-1 and TRBJ1-1; D not resolved. Germline loops: CDR1 KGHDR, CDR2 SFDVKD. V gave up 4 bases and J gave up 3 bases, with 5 bases separating them. This CDR3 spans 12 amino acids. As DNA, the CDR3 is TGTGCCACCAGTGACAGCGACACTGAAGCTTTCTTT. It encodes CATSDSDTEAFF.

The chain joins TRBV11-2 to TRBJ1-6; maybe TRBD1 (6 bases). The germline gives CDR1 SGHAT, CDR2 FQNNGV. The CDR3 sequence is 15 residues long. V shed 1 base and J shed 10 bases, with 14 bases lying between them. CDR3 bases: TGTGCCAGCAGCTTAGGAGTAGGGGGTTGGTCACCCCTCCACTTT. This sequence encodes CASSLGVGGWSPLHF. Combining the CDR3 with reference TRBV11-2 and TRBJ1-6 gives the whole variable domain EAGVAQSPRYKIIEKRQSVAFWCNPISGHATLYWYQQILGQGPKLLIQFQNNGVVDDSQLPKDRFSAERLKGVDSTLKIQPAKLEDSAVYLCASSLGVGGWSPLHFGNGTRLTVT.

V gene TRBV10-3 combines with J gene TRBJ2-5, with 11 bases lining up with TRBD2. The ends lost 6 bases at V and 5 bases at J; junction bases unmatched: 5. From germline, CDR1 is ENHRY and CDR2 SYGVKD. CDR3 length: 14 amino acids. The CDR3 region is CAISLAGGQETQYF. The CDR3 DNA reads TGTGCCATCAGCTTAGCGGGGGGGCAGGAGACCCAGTACTTC.

This chain uses TRBV14 with TRBJ1-1, with TRBD1 matching over 8 bases. CDR3 length: 21 residues. In germline, CDR1 is SGHDN, CDR2 FVKESK. Trimming removed 4 bases from V and 3 bases from J; junction bases left unmatched: 25. CDR3: CASSPKPGQAQLRTTHTEAFF. The CDR3 coding sequence is TGTGCCAGCAGCCCCAAACCGGGACAGGCCCAACTCAGGACGACCCACACTGAAGCTTTCTTT.